The source of this T cell receptor (beta chain) is a study of shared clonotypes between healthy human individuals. Overall study: Per-donor plates numbered three CD4 naive, three CD4 memory, two CD8 naive and one CD8 memory.

This CDR3 contains 15 residues. Germline CDR1 is SGHRS and CDR2 is YFSETQ. V was trimmed by 0 bases and J by 15 bases, leaving 21 bases between them. The data were produced by immunoSEQ multiplex PCR, yet TCRdb's version contains in-frame clones alone and is incomplete. The table shows fewer than 1.8 million clones, with 98% occurring only once. Sequenced sample: naive CD4+ T cells sorted from blood. Subset in this sample: CD45RA+ positively selected. This clonotype was sampled from a man younger than 45 in good health. This chain uses TRBV5-1 with TRBJ1-4, with unresolved D. This chain's CDR3 is CASSLEGWEDSRVFF. Here the CDR3 DNA reads TGCGCCAGCAGCTTGGAAGGTTGGGAGGACTCGAGGGTGTTTTTT.